This T cell receptor (beta chain) is drawn from a study of cytomegalovirus exposure and HLA in healthy donors. Study-wide results and limits: A subsequent analysis found that TCR clusters from the first cohort also tended to co-occur in the 90 to 150 validation repertoires, with 90% to 95% of cluster scores above 0.

A word on this clone: What it recognizes is unknown.

This CDR3 spans 13 amino acids. V shed 3 bases and J shed 6 bases, with 11 bases lying between them. The germline V gene encodes CDR1 SNHLY and CDR2 FYNNEI. Method: immunoSEQ multiplex PCR; TCRdb's copy keeps in-frame clones and lacks some. The sample contains about 280,000 clones, approximately 88% of which appear only once. The donors were part of the validation cohort, which consisted of more than 90 subjects and was separate from the first cohort of several hundred subjects. The source of this sequence is a woman younger than 35 in good health and CMV-seronegative. Sequencing used PBMCs. V is TRBV2 and J is TRBJ2-5; D perhaps matches TRBD2 (6 bases). As DNA, the CDR3 is TGTGCCAGCAGTGATGGGGCGGGGCAGACCCAGTACTTC. As protein: CASSDGAGQTQYF.